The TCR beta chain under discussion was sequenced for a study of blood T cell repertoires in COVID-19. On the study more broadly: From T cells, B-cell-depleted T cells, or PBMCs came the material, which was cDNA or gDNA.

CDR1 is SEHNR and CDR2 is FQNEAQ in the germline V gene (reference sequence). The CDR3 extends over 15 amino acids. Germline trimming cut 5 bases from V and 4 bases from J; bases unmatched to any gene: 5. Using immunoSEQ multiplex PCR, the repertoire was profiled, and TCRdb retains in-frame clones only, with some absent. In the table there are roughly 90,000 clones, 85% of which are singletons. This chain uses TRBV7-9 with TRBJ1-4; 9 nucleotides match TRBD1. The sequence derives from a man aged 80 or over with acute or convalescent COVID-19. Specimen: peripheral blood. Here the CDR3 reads CASSTGQGNNEKLFF. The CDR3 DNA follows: TGTGCCAGCAGCACGGGACAGGGCAATAATGAAAAACTGTTTTTT. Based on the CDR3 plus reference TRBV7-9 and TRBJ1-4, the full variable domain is DTGVSQNPRHKITKRGQNVTFRCDPISEHNRLYWYRQTLGQGPEFLTYFQNEAQLEKSRLLSDRFSAERPKGSFSTLEIQRTEQGDSAMYLCASSTGQGNNEKLFFGSGTQLSVL.